The present T cell receptor (beta chain) was sequenced within a study of a mutant IDH1 vaccine in newly diagnosed glioma. Overall study: In some groups vaccination began 4-6 weeks post-radiotherapy; others received it with temozolomide. The treated group averaged about 41 years old and was about 62% male, about 40% female. Those enrolled had earlier been treated with radiotherapy, temozolomide, or both, mostly both. Notes on the study in general: Pseudoprogression seemed unlinked to shifts in top peripheral T cell clonotypes.

On this clone: Antigen: not known.

Indicated time point: week 11, during vaccination. Vaccinated patients received 300 ug of mutant IDH1 20-mer peptide per dose, with topical imiquimod. Germline trimming cut 4 bases from V and 3 bases from J; bases unmatched to any gene: 5. The CDR3 is 13 amino acids. Germline lookup yields CDR1 GTSNPN and CDR2 SVGIG (reference sequence). Profiling relied on immunoSEQ multiplex PCR, and the TCRdb table lists in-frame clones only, not all of them. The sample holds around 62,000 clones; 89% are singletons and the top ten take 1.9%. The V call is TRBV30, the J call TRBJ1-1; 7 bases align to TRBD1. Specimen: PBMCs, collected from a glioma patient whose treatment included an IDH1 peptide vaccine. This TCR came from a man in his forties or fifties with glioma. CDR3 sequence (DNA): TGTGCCTGGAAGAGACAGGGATACACTGAAGCTTTCTTT. Its protein is CAWKRQGYTEAFF.